This T cell receptor (beta chain) was sequenced during a study of T-cell memory formation after mild COVID-19. About the study: Clusters were largely donor specific.

5'RACE, which relied on constant-segment primers, yielded TCR alpha and TCR beta cDNA libraries carrying sample barcodes and UMIs. TCRdb processed the 5' RACE reads anew with MiXCR; each CDR3 protein has one entry. Here the sample spans 550,000 to 700,000 distinct CDR3 sequences, approximately 19% being singletons. Study outcomes and limitations: Contracting CD4+ clones sat mainly in CM and EM; CD8+ in EMRA.

In its sample, this clonotype was seen many times. Antigen specificity is unknown. The material sequenced was PBMCs or a T cell subset sorted from them (not recorded which). This clonotype was sampled from an adult woman who had mild COVID-19 (a few samples of this study predate the infection). Cell type and time point are not known.

CDR3 bases: TGTGCCAGCAGCCAAGGGCTAGCGGGAGCGGATACGCAGTATTTT. Amino acid sequence: CASSQGLAGADTQYF. The chain uses TRBV4-2 and TRBJ2-3; 10 bases map to TRBD2. Germline CDR1 LGHNA, CDR2 YNFKEQ. CDR3 length equals 15 residues. The V gene end was trimmed by 1 base and the J gene end by 6 bases; junction bases not matched to a gene: 4.